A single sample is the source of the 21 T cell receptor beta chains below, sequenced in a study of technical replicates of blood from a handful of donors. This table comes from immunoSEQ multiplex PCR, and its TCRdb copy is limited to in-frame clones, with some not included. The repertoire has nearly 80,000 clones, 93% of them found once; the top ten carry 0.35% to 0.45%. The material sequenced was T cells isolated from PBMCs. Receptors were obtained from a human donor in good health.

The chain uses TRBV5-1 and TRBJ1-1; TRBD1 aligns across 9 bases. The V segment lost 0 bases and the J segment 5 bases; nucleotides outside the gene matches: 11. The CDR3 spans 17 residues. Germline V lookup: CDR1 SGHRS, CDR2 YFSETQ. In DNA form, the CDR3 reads TGCGCCAGCAGCTTGGCCCGTAACAGGGGGCAAAGGACTGAAGCTTTCTTT. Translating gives CASSLARNRGQRTEAFF.

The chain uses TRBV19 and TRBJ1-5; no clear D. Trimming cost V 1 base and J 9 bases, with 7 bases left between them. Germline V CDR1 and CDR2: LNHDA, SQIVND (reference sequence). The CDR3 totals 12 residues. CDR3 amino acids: CASSIVAGPQHF. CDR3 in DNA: TGTGCCAGTAGTATAGTCGCCGGGCCCCAGCATTTT. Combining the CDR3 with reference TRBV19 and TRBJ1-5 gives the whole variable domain DGGITQSPKYLFRKEGQNVTLSCEQNLNHDAMYWYRQDPGQGLRLIYYSQIVNDFQKGDIAEGYSVSREKKESFPLTVTSAQKNPTAFYLCASSIVAGPQHFGDGTRLSIL.

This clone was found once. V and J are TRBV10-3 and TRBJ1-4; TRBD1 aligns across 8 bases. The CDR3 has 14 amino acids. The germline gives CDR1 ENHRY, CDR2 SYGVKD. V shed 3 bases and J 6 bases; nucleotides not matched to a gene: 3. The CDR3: CAISDGQGYEKLFF. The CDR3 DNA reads TGTGCCATCAGTGACGGACAGGGCTATGAAAAACTGTTTTTT.

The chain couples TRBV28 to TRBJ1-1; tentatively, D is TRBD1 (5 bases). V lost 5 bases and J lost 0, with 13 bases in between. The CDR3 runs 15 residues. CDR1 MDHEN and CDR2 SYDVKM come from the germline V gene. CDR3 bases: TGTGCCAGCAGTAAATCAGGGTACATGAACACTGAAGCTTTCTTT. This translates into CASSKSGYMNTEAFF.

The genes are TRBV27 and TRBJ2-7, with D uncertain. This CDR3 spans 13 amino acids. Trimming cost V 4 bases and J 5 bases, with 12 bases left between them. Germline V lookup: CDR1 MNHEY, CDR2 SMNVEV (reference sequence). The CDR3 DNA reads TGTGCCAGCAGTTACCACCAGGCCCACGAGCAGTACTTC. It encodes CASSYHQAHEQYF.

The CDR3 reads CASSTGLAGGPPSYEQYF. CDR3 sequence (DNA): TGTGCCAGCAGCACAGGACTAGCGGGAGGGCCACCATCCTACGAGCAGTACTTC. The chain joins TRBV7-9 to TRBJ2-7, with TRBD2 matching 15 bases. Germline V CDR1 and CDR2: SEHNR, FQNEAQ (reference sequence). The CDR3 is 18 residues long. Trimming removed 5 bases from V and 1 base from J; junction bases left unmatched: 9.

CDR3 amino acids: CASRLQGENTGELFF. In nucleotides, the CDR3 is TGTGCCAGTAGACTACAGGGGGAGAACACCGGGGAGCTGTTTTTT. The chain carries TRBV19 and TRBJ2-2; TRBD1 aligns across 8 bases. This CDR3 spans 15 amino acids. The trim removed 6 bases at V and 1 base at J, leaving 4 bases unmatched. In germline, CDR1 is LNHDA, CDR2 SQIVND (reference sequence).

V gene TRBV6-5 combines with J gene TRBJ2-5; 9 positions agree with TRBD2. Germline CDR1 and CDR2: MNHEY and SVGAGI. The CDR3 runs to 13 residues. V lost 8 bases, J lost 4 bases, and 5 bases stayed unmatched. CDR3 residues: CASSTSGVETQYF. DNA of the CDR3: TGTGCCAGCTCGACTAGCGGTGTAGAGACCCAGTACTTC.

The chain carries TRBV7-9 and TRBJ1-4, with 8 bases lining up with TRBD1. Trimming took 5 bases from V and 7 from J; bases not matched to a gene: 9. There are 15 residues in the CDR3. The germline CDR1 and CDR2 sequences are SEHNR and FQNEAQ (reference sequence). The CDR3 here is CASSTRTGSREKLFF. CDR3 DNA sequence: TGTGCCAGCAGCACTCGGACAGGGTCGCGTGAAAAACTGTTTTTT.

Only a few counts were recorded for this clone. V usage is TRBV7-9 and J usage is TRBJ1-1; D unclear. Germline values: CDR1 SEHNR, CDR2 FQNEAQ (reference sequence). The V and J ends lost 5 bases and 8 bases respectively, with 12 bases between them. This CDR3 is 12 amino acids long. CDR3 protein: CASSLTGEEAFF. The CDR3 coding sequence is TGTGCCAGCAGCCTAACGGGTGAAGAAGCTTTCTTT.

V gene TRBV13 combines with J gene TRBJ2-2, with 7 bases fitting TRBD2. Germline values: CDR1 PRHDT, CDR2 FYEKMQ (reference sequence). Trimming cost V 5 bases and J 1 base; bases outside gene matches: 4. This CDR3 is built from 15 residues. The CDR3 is CASSQRGENTGELFF. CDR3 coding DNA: TGTGCCAGCAGCCAGCGGGGAGAGAACACCGGGGAGCTGTTTTTT.

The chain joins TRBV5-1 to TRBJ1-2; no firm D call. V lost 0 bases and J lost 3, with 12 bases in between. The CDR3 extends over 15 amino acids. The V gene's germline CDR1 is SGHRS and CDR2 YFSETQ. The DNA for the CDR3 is TGCGCCAGCAGCTTGGAAATAGTGGGAGACTATGGCTACACCTTC. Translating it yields CASSLEIVGDYGYTF.

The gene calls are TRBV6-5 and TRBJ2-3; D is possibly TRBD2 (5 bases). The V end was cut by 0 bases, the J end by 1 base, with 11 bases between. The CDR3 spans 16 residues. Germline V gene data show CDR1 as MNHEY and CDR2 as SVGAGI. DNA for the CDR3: TGTGCCAGCAGTTACTCGGTAGGAGGTGGCACAGATACGCAGTATTTT. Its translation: CASSYSVGGGTDTQYF.

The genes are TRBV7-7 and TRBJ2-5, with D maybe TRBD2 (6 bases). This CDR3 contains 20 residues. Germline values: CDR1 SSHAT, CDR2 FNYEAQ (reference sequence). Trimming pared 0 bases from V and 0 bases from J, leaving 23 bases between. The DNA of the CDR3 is TGTGCCAGCAGCTTAGCCCTCTTTGGGGGGTACGGGAGAAACCAAGAGACCCAGTACTTC. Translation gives CASSLALFGGYGRNQETQYF.

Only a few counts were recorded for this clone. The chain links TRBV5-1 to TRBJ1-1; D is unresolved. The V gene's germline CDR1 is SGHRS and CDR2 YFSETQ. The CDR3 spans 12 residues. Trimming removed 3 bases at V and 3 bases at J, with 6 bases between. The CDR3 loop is CASSSFDTEAFF. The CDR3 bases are TGCGCCAGCAGCTCCTTCGACACTGAAGCTTTCTTT.

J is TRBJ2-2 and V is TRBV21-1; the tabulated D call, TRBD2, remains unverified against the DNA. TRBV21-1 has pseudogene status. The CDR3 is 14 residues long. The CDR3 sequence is CASSKALGVGELFF. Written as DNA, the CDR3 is TGTGCCAGCAGCAAAGCGCTAGGTGTAGGGGAGCTGTTTTTT.

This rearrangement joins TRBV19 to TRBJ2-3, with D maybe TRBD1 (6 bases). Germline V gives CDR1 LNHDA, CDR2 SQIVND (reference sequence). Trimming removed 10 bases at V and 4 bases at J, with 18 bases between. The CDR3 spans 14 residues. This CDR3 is CATRRQAAADTQYF. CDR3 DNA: TGTGCCACCCGCAGACAGGCAGCGGCAGATACGCAGTATTTT.

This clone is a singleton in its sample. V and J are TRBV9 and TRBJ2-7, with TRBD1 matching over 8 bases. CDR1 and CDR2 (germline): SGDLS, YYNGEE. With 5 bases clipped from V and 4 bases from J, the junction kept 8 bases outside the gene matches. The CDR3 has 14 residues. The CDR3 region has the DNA TGTGCCAGCAGTAGGACAGGGACGCGGTACGAGCAGTACTTC. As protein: CASSRTGTRYEQYF.

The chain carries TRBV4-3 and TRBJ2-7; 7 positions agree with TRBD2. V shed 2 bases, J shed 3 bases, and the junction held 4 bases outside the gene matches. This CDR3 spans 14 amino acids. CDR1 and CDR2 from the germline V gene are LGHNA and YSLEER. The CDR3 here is CASSQNGRSYEQYF. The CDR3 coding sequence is TGCGCCAGCAGCCAAAACGGGAGGAGCTACGAGCAGTACTTC.

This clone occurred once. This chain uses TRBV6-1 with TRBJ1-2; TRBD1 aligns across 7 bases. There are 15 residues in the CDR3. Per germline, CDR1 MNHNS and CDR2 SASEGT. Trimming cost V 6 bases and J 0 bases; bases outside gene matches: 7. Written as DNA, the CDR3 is TGTGCCAGCAGGCCGGGACAGAACCCTAACTATGGCTACACCTTC. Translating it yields CASRPGQNPNYGYTF.

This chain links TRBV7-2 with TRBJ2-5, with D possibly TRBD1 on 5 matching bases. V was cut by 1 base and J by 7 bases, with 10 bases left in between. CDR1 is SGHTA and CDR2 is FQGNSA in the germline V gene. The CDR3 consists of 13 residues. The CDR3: CASSLDQRGTQYF. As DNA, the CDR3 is TGTGCCAGCAGCTTAGATCAAAGGGGGACCCAGTACTTC. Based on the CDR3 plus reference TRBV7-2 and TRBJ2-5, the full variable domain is GAGVSQSPSNKVTEKGKDVELRCDPISGHTALYWYRQSLGQGLEFLIYFQGNSAPDKSGLPSDRFSAERTGGSVSTLTIQRTQQEDSAVYLCASSLDQRGTQYFGPGTRLLVL.